This TCR beta chain was recovered during a study of shared clonotypes between healthy human individuals. This CDR3 is 14 amino acids long. V lost 5 bases and J 2 bases, leaving 13 bases between the germline ends. Germline CDR1 reads SGHTA; CDR2 reads FQGNSA. Generated by immunoSEQ multiplex PCR, the TCRdb table keeps only in-frame clones and is missing some. This sample has some 470,000 clones, with around 78% found just once. Sequences were obtained from PBMCs. J is TRBJ2-7 and V is TRBV7-2, with D perhaps TRBD1 or TRBD2 (5 bases each). This TCR came from a middle-aged woman in good health. Some clones in this sample may be carry-over from other donors' samples. The DNA for the CDR3 is TGTGCCAGCAGCCCTAGCCCGGGGCCCTACGAGCAGTACTTC. Translating gives CASSPSPGPYEQYF.